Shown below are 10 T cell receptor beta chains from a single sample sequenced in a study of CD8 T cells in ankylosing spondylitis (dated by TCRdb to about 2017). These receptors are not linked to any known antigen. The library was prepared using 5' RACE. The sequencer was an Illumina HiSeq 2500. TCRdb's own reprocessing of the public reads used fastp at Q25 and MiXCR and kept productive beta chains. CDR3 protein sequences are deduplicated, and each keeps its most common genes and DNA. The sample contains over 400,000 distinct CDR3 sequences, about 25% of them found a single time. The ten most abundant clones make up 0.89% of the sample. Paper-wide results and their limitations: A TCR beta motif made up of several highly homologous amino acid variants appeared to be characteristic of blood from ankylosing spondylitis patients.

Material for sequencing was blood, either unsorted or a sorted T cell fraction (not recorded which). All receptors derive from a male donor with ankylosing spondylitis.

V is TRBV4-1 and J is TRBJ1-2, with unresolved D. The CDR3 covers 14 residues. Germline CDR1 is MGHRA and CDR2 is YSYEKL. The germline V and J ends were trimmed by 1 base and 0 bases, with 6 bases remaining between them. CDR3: CASSQVGPNYGYTF. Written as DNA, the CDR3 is TGCGCCAGCAGCCAAGTCGGGCCTAACTATGGCTACACCTTC.

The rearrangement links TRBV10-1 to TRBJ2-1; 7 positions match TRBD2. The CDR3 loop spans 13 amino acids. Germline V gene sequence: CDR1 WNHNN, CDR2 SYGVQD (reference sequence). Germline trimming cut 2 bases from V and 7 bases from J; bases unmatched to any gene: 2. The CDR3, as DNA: TGCGCCAGCAGTGAGGGACTAGAGAATGAGCAGTTCTTC. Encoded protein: CASSEGLENEQFF.

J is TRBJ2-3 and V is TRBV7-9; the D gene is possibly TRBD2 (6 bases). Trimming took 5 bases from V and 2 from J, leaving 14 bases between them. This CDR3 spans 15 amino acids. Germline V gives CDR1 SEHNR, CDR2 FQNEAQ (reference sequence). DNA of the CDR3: TGTGCCAGCAGCGAGGAGGGCAAGTCCACAGATACGCAGTATTTT. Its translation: CASSEEGKSTDTQYF.

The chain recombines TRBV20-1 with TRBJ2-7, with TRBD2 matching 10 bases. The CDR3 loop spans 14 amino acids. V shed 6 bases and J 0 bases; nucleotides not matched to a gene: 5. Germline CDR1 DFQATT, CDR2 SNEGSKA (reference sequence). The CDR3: CSAITSGNSYEQYF. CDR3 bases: TGCAGTGCGATAACTAGCGGGAACTCCTACGAGCAGTACTTC.

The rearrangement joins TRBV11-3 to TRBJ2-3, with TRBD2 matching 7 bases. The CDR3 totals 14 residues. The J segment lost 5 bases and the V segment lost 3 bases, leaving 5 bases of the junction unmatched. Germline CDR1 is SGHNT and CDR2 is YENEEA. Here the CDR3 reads CASSFGLVQDTQYF. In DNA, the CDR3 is TGTGCCAGCAGCTTCGGACTAGTCCAAGATACGCAGTATTTT.

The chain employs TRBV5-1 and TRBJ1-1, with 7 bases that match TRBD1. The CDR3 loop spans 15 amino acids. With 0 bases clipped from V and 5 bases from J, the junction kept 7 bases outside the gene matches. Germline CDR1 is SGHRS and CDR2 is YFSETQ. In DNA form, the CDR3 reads TGCGCCAGCAGCTTGGAGGGGGCCGAGAGTACTGAAGCTTTCTTT. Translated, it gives CASSLEGAESTEAFF.

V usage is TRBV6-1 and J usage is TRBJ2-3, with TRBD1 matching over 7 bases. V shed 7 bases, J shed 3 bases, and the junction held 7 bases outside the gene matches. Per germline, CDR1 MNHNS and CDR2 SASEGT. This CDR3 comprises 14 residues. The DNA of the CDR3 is TGTGCCAGCACCCGGGACAGCTATACAGATACGCAGTATTTT. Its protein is CASTRDSYTDTQYF.

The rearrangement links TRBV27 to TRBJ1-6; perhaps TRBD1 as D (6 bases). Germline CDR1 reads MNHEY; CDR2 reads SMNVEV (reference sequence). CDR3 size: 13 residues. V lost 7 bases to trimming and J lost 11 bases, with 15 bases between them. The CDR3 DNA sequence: TGTGCCAGCACACAGGGCGGGACGGCACCCCTCCACTTT. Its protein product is CASTQGGTAPLHF.

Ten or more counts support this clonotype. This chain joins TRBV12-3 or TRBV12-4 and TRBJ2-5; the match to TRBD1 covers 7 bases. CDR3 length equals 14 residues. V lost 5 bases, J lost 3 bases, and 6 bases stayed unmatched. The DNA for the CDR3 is TGTGCCAGCAGTCCGGACAGGAAAAAAGAGACCCAGTACTTC. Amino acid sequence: CASSPDRKKETQYF.

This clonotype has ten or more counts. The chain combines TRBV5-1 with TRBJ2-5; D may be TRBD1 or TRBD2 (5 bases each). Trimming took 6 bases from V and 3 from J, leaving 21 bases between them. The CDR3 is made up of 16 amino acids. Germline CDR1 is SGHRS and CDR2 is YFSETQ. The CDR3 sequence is CASTSHGGDVEETQYF. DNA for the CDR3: TGCGCCAGCACCTCCCATGGGGGAGACGTAGAAGAGACCCAGTACTTC.